Below are 17 T cell receptor beta chains sequenced from a single sample in a study of cytomegalovirus exposure and HLA in healthy donors (dated by TCRdb to about 2017). Library construction relied on the immunoSEQ multiplex PCR assay. For the multiplex PCR, a mixture combining 60 forward primers for TCR Vbeta segments and 13 reverse primers for TCR Jbeta segments was used. What TCRdb holds here is the immuneACCESS table cut down to in-frame rearrangements. Part of the clones is not present; checked against another copy, under half of the missing clones reflect an unresolved V gene, and the others are unexplained. The table for this sample lists around 210,000 clones; around 73% of them were counted only once. The ten most abundant clones make up roughly 3% of the sample. The sample comprised PBMCs. The receptors stem from a woman between 25 and 40 years old in good health and CMV-seronegative.

CDR3 coding DNA: TGTGCCATCGGGACTAGCGGCTACGAGCAGTACTTC. This sequence encodes CAIGTSGYEQYF. The V gene is TRBV10-3, the J gene TRBJ2-7, with TRBD2 identical over 11 bases. Germline V CDR1 and CDR2: ENHRY, SYGVKD. The CDR3 totals 12 residues. Unmatched junction bases numbered 0, after V lost 8 bases and J lost 3 bases.

J is TRBJ2-3 and V is TRBV15, with 9 positions matching TRBD2. The CDR3 totals 18 residues. J lost 4 bases, V lost 3 bases, and 14 bases had no gene match. Germline CDR1 is LNHNV and CDR2 is YYDKDF (reference sequence). CDR3 in amino acids: CATSRDPGLAPSPDTQYF. CDR3 nucleotide sequence: TGTGCCACCAGCAGGGACCCGGGACTAGCTCCTTCACCAGATACGCAGTATTTT.

The chain couples TRBV19 to TRBJ1-5; possible D gene TRBD1, 6 bases. Trimming removed 4 bases from V and 1 base from J, with 17 bases in between. This CDR3 is 17 amino acids long. Germline V gene lookup returns CDR1 LNHDA and CDR2 SQIVND (reference sequence). CDR3 loop: CASSNLPGQPSNQPQHF. The CDR3 coding sequence is TGTGCCAGTAGTAATCTCCCGGGACAACCCAGCAATCAGCCCCAGCATTTT.

This sequence joins TRBV4-1 and TRBJ1-1; D not resolved. CDR1 is MGHRA and CDR2 is YSYEKL in the germline V gene. Trimming cost V 0 bases and J 4 bases, with 9 bases left between them. The CDR3 has 14 amino acids. CDR3 sequence: CASSQDPQRTEAFF. DNA for the CDR3: TGCGCCAGCAGCCAAGATCCACAACGCACTGAAGCTTTCTTT.

The chain uses TRBV4-1 and TRBJ1-2; 8 nucleotides match TRBD1. Germline CDR1 and CDR2: MGHRA and YSYEKL. The CDR3 sequence is 17 residues long. The junction had 10 bases not matched to a gene; V was cut back by 0 bases and J by 4 bases. The CDR3 DNA reads as TGCGCCAGCAGCCAAGAGGGGCCTGGACAGGGAGGCTATGGCTACACCTTC. It encodes CASSQEGPGQGGYGYTF.

J is TRBJ2-7 and V is TRBV5-1; maybe TRBD1 (6 bases). This CDR3 is built from 11 residues. V lost 4 bases, J lost 7 bases, and 9 bases lay in between. Germline loops: CDR1 SGHRS, CDR2 YFSETQ. The CDR3: CASSGGQEQYF. In DNA, the CDR3 is TGCGCCAGCAGCGGGGGACAAGAGCAGTACTTC. The full variable domain, with the rest looked up from reference TRBV5-1 and TRBJ2-7, is KAGVTQTPRYLIKTRGQQVTLSCSPISGHRSVSWYQQTPGQGLQFLFEYFSETQRNKGNFPGRFSGRQFSNSRSEMNVSTLELGDSALYLCASSGGQEQYFGPGTRLTVT.

This CDR3 reads CSVDQGAQADTQYF. CDR3 sequence (DNA): TGCAGCGTTGATCAAGGGGCTCAAGCAGATACGCAGTATTTT. The V call is TRBV29-1, the J call TRBJ2-3, with D tentatively TRBD1 (5 bases). The CDR3 totals 14 residues. Germline lookup yields CDR1 SQVTM and CDR2 ANQGSEA. Deletions cut 3 bases from V and 4 bases from J, with 14 bases between.

This clone was recorded a few times. The chain uses TRBV9 and TRBJ1-3; weak D call: TRBD1 (6 bases). The CDR3 is 15 amino acids. Germline V gives CDR1 SGDLS, CDR2 YYNGEE. Trimming took off 0 bases at V and 4 bases at J, with 11 bases between the two ends. This CDR3 reads CASSVGGPGGNTIYF. CDR3 nucleotides: TGTGCCAGCAGCGTAGGGGGGCCGGGGGGAAACACCATATATTTT.

The CDR3 spells CASSVVGEITSSTDTQYF. Written as DNA, the CDR3 is TGTGCCAGCAGCGTAGTCGGGGAAATAACCTCTAGCACAGATACGCAGTATTTT. The rearrangement uses TRBV9 and TRBJ2-3; a possible D gene is TRBD2 (5 bases). Germline CDR1 reads SGDLS; CDR2 reads YYNGEE. The V and J ends lost 0 bases and 0 bases respectively, with 17 bases between them. This CDR3 contains 18 residues.

This chain links TRBV2 with TRBJ2-2; D might be TRBD1 (5 bases). Germline assignment: CDR1 SNHLY and CDR2 FYNNEI. There are 14 residues in the CDR3. V lost 6 bases, J lost 7 bases, and 15 bases lay in between. The CDR3 nucleotides read TGTGCCAGCAGAGTTCAGGGCAAGGTCGGGGAGCTGTTTTTT. Amino acid sequence: CASRVQGKVGELFF.

The genes are TRBV14 and TRBJ2-7, with 9 bases matching TRBD1. V shed 2 bases and J 3 bases; nucleotides not matched to a gene: 2. Germline V gene data show CDR1 as SGHDN and CDR2 as FVKESK. This CDR3 has 14 residues. The CDR3 coding sequence is TGTGCCAGCAGCCAACCGGGACAGGGCTACGAGCAGTACTTC. This gives the protein CASSQPGQGYEQYF.

This clone has just a few counts. This chain uses TRBV6-1 with TRBJ1-2; D is unresolved. The length of the CDR3 is 14 residues. The germline V gene has CDR1 MNHNS and CDR2 SASEGT. The ends were cut back, 0 bases at V and 4 bases at J, with 9 bases in the middle. The CDR3 DNA reads TGTGCCAGCAGTGAAGCGGGCAGCTTCTATGGCTACACCTTC. Encoded protein: CASSEAGSFYGYTF.

In this sample, this clone turned up once. This chain connects TRBV6-5 to TRBJ2-1, with TRBD1 identical over 7 bases. Germline assignment: CDR1 MNHEY and CDR2 SVGAGI. The CDR3 has 13 residues. The ends lost 6 bases at V and 8 bases at J; junction bases unmatched: 7. The CDR3 here is CASRITGADEQFF. The CDR3 DNA reads TGTGCCAGCAGGATAACAGGGGCCGATGAGCAGTTCTTC.

The chain is built from TRBV19 and TRBJ2-3; D may be TRBD1 (5 bases). This CDR3 is built from 16 residues. Germline values: CDR1 LNHDA, CDR2 SQIVND (reference sequence). V shed 3 bases and J shed 2 bases, with 15 bases lying between them. The CDR3 DNA sequence: TGTGCCAGTAGTATTGGAGACAGTTCATCCACAGATACGCAGTATTTT. This gives the protein CASSIGDSSSTDTQYF.

CDR3 in amino acids: CASSLGVKETQYF. The DNA for the CDR3 is TGTGCCAGCAGCTTAGGAGTAAAAGAGACCCAGTACTTC. The rearrangement uses TRBV7-9 and TRBJ2-5; D unresolved. V lost 1 base to trimming and J lost 3 bases, with 6 bases between them. This CDR3 contains 13 residues. Germline V gives CDR1 SEHNR, CDR2 FQNEAQ (reference sequence).

As for this clone: Germline is not matched at one junction end, which may reflect a read error. V usage is TRBV7-7 and J usage is TRBJ2-5; 10 bases match TRBD1. CDR1 is SSHAT and CDR2 is FNYEAQ in the germline V gene (reference sequence). The CDR3 length is 14 residues. The CDR3 region is CASSPRQGARAQYF. DNA of the CDR3: TGTGCTAGCAGCCCACGACAGGGGGCTAGGGCCCAGTACTTC. Combining the CDR3 with reference TRBV7-7 and TRBJ2-5 gives the whole variable domain GAGVSQSPRYKVTKRGQDVTLRCDPISSHATLYWYQQALGQGPEFLTYFNYEAQPDKSGLPSDRFSAERPEGSISTLTIQRTEQRDSAMYRCASSPRQGARAQYFGPGTRLLVL.

This sequence joins TRBV6-5 and TRBJ2-7, with a tentative D call TRBD2 (7 bases). The CDR3 totals 16 residues. From germline, CDR1 is MNHEY and CDR2 SVGAGI. V lost 1 base and J 0 bases, leaving 13 bases between the germline ends. For the CDR3, the DNA is TGTGCCAGCAGTTACTTGCGGGGGCACAACTCCTACGAGCAGTACTTC. Residues: CASSYLRGHNSYEQYF.